Listed below are T cell receptor beta chains from one sample, sequenced in a study of control samples from healthy donors and cancer patients. This table comes from immunoSEQ multiplex PCR, and its TCRdb copy is limited to in-frame clones, with some not included. The table records roughly 150,000 clones, nearly 95% of them present only once. Material: blood. The receptor source for this set is a middle-aged man in good health. Both conserved end residues are part of each CDR3. D genes are given only for firm matches. Where a row states a size, it is once, few, many or the class of an expanded clone; other rows omit it.

size | D | J | V | CDR3 | DNA
once | TRBD1 | TRBJ1-5 | TRBV19 | CASSIGDRGGQPQHF | TGTGCCAGTAGTATTGGCGACAGGGGGGGACAGCCCCAGCATTTT
- | TRBD1 | TRBJ1-6 | TRBV7-6 | CASSYRTGSYNSPLHF | TGTGCCAGCAGTTACCGGACAGGCTCCTATAATTCACCCCTCCACTTT
- | - | TRBJ2-7 | TRBV5-4 | CASSPRDSYEQYF | TGTGCCAGCAGCCCCCGGGATTCCTACGAGCAGTACTTC
- | TRBD2 | TRBJ2-3 | TRBV9 | CASSVVSGSGTDTQYF | TGTGCCAGCAGCGTTGTTAGCGGGAGCGGCACAGATACGCAGTATTTT
- | - | TRBJ2-7 | TRBV27 | CASSLGAGTDSYEQYF | TGTGCCAGCAGTCTAGGGGCCGGGACGGATTCCTACGAGCAGTACTTC
- | TRBD1 | TRBJ2-7 | TRBV5-1 | CASSLRQGPSYEQYF | TGCGCCAGCAGCTTGCGACAGGGACCCTCCTACGAGCAGTACTTC
- | - | TRBJ1-2 | TRBV28 | CASQPPSRGGYGYTF | TGTGCCAGCCAACCACCCTCCCGAGGGGGCTATGGCTACACCTTC
- | TRBD1 | TRBJ1-1 | TRBV19 | CASKYDRATEAFF | TGTGCCAGCAAATACGACAGGGCCACTGAAGCTTTCTTT
- | TRBD2 | TRBJ2-1 | TRBV3-1/TRBV3-2 | CASRNLAGGSYNEQFF | TGTGCCAGCAGGAATCTAGCGGGAGGGTCCTACAATGAGCAGTTCTTC
- | TRBD2 | TRBJ2-3 | TRBV6-5 | CASNLSGGGADTQYF | TGTGCCAGCAATCTCAGCGGGGGGGGTGCAGATACGCAGTATTTT
- | TRBD2 | TRBJ2-1 | TRBV5-6 | CASSSLKGGAGVYNEQFF | TGTGCCAGCAGCTCGTTAAAGGGTGGAGCGGGGGTTTACAATGAGCAGTTCTTC
- | TRBD1 | TRBJ1-5 | TRBV18 | CASSQDRGNQPQHF | TGTGCCAGCTCACAGGACAGGGGCAATCAGCCCCAGCATTTT
- | - | TRBJ2-5 | TRBV4-2 | CASSKGLEETQYF | TGTGCCAGCAGCAAGGGACTCGAGGAGACCCAGTACTTC
- | - | TRBJ2-2 | TRBV6-5 | CASSPLALNTGELFF | TGTGCCAGCAGCCCACTAGCCCTGAACACCGGGGAGCTGTTTTTT
- | - | TRBJ1-5 | TRBV28 | CASSSGDRRNQPQHF | TGTGCCAGCAGCTCCGGGGACCGCCGCAATCAGCCCCAGCATTTT
- | TRBD2 | TRBJ2-3 | TRBV9 | CASSVGPSGRTDTQYF | TGTGCCAGCAGCGTAGGACCTAGCGGACGCACAGATACGCAGTATTTT
few | TRBD1 | TRBJ1-1 | TRBV19 | CASRARDRGPNTEAFF | TGTGCCAGTAGAGCGAGGGACAGGGGGCCGAACACTGAAGCTTTCTTT
- | - | TRBJ2-4 | TRBV11-3 | CASSLLPGSLAKNIQYF | TGTGCCAGCAGCTTATTGCCGGGCTCTTTAGCCAAAAACATTCAGTACTTC
- | TRBD1 | TRBJ2-3 | TRBV27 | CASSLGTGGLDTQYF | TGTGCCAGCAGCCTAGGGACAGGGGGACTAGATACGCAGTATTTT
- | - | TRBJ2-7 | TRBV5-4 | CASSPSSDSYEQYF | TGTGCCAGCAGCCCTTCTAGCGATTCCTACGAGCAGTACTTC
- | - | TRBJ1-2 | TRBV7-8 | CASSLARTQVGSGYTF | TGTGCCAGCAGCTTAGCGCGGACCCAGGTGGGGAGTGGCTACACCTTC
- | - | TRBJ1-4 | TRBV4-2 | CASSQDVKRTNEKLFF | TGTGCCAGCAGCCAAGATGTGAAGAGGACTAATGAAAAACTGTTTTTT
- | - | TRBJ2-3 | TRBV5-6 | CASSSLQRGDTQYF | TGTGCCAGCAGCTCCCTGCAGCGAGGGGATACGCAGTATTTT
- | - | TRBJ1-4 | TRBV19 | CASSILGSPEKLFF | TGTGCCAGTAGTATCCTGGGCAGCCCAGAAAAACTGTTTTTT
- | - | TRBJ2-7 | TRBV5-5 | CASSYWGSSYEQYF | TGTGCCAGCAGCTATTGGGGGAGCTCCTACGAGCAGTACTTC
- | - | TRBJ1-1 | TRBV5-1 | CASSLERGDTEAFF | TGCGCCAGCAGCTTGGAAAGAGGGGACACTGAAGCTTTCTTT
- | - | TRBJ2-3 | TRBV29-1 | CSVELGHTDTQYF | TGCAGCGTTGAACTAGGTCACACAGATACGCAGTATTTT
- | TRBD2 | TRBJ2-4 | TRBV27 | CASSLKPSGSRVELYF | TGTGCCAGCAGTTTAAAGCCTAGCGGGAGTAGGGTGGAGTTGTACTTC
few | - | TRBJ1-2 | TRBV5-4 | CASSLDVYGYTF | TGTGCCAGCAGCTTGGACGTTTATGGCTACACCTTC
- | - | TRBJ1-1 | TRBV2 | CASRERGGDTEAFF | TGTGCCAGCAGAGAAAGAGGGGGGGACACTGAAGCTTTCTTT
- | TRBD1 | TRBJ2-7 | TRBV28 | CASSLWGTGVIHEQYF | TGTGCCAGCAGTTTATGGGGGACAGGGGTTATCCACGAGCAGTACTTC
once | - | TRBJ1-5 | TRBV5-5 | CASSLEGYQPQHF | TGTGCCAGCAGCTTAGAGGGGTATCAGCCCCAGCATTTT
- | TRBD1 | TRBJ1-1 | TRBV5-1 | CASSFGQGVTEAFF | TGCGCCAGCAGCTTTGGACAGGGGGTAACTGAAGCTTTCTTT
once | - | TRBJ1-1 | TRBV18 | CASSPSTDMGTEAFF | TGTGCCAGCTCACCTTCGACAGACATGGGCACTGAAGCTTTCTTT
- | - | TRBJ2-2 | TRBV5-1 | CASRWGTNTGELFF | TGCGCCAGCAGATGGGGCACGAACACCGGGGAGCTGTTTTTT
once | - | TRBJ1-1 | TRBV5-1 | CASSLDPKTEAFF | TGCGCCAGCAGCTTGGATCCAAAAACCGAAGCTTTCTTT
- | TRBD2 | TRBJ2-3 | TRBV3-1/TRBV3-2 | CASSHGLAGTDTQYF | TGTGCCAGCAGCCACGGACTAGCGGGAACAGATACGCAGTATTTT
once | - | TRBJ2-7 | TRBV5-4 | CASSLYTGFDEQYF | TGTGCCAGCAGCCTCTATACAGGGTTCGACGAGCAGTACTTC
- | TRBD1 | TRBJ2-7 | TRBV7-2 | CASSLGGTGPYEQYF | TGTGCCAGCAGCTTAGGAGGGACAGGGCCATACGAGCAGTACTTC
- | - | TRBJ1-1 | TRBV11-2 | CASSVLMNTEAFF | TGTGCCAGCAGCGTCCTCATGAACACTGAAGCTTTCTTT
- | - | TRBJ2-2 | TRBV7-6 | CATIQGRGTGELFF | TGTGCCACAATACAGGGACGGGGAACCGGGGAGCTGTTTTTT
- | TRBD2 | TRBJ2-1 | TRBV2 | CASRSAGGPWNEQFF | TGTGCCAGCAGGTCGGCGGGAGGGCCTTGGAATGAGCAGTTCTTC
- | TRBD1 | TRBJ2-3 | TRBV5-4 | CASSLVDRGRADTQYF | TGTGCCAGCAGCTTGGTGGACAGGGGAAGGGCAGATACGCAGTATTTT
- | TRBD1 | TRBJ1-3 | TRBV28 | CASSFPAGHRGPGNTIYF | TGTGCCAGCAGTTTTCCCGCCGGTCACAGGGGGCCTGGAAACACCATATATTTT
- | TRBD1 | TRBJ2-7 | TRBV27 | CASSLKDRGTYEQYF | TGTGCCAGCAGTTTAAAGGACAGGGGAACCTACGAGCAGTACTTC
- | - | TRBJ2-7 | TRBV7-2 | CASSLVLPGEQYF | TGTGCCAGCAGCTTAGTTCTTCCGGGCGAGCAGTACTTC
- | TRBD1 | TRBJ2-1 | TRBV10-1 | CASSLRRTGALSEQFF | TGCGCCAGCAGTCTCCGGAGGACAGGGGCCCTTAGTGAGCAGTTCTTC
- | TRBD2 | TRBJ2-1 | TRBV18 | CASSPPAVLAGPSYNEQFF | TGTGCCAGCTCACCACCTGCCGTTCTAGCGGGCCCCTCCTACAATGAGCAGTTCTTC
- | - | TRBJ1-5 | TRBV28 | CASRSQDQPQHF | TGTGCCAGCAGATCACAGGATCAGCCCCAGCATTTT
- | - | TRBJ2-7 | TRBV27 | CASSRTVGGYEQYF | TGTGCCAGCAGTCGCACCGTTGGGGGATACGAGCAGTACTTC
- | - | TRBJ2-3 | TRBV24-1 | CATSPRRNGDTQYF | TGTGCCACCAGTCCCCGCCGTAACGGAGATACGCAGTATTTT
- | TRBD1 | TRBJ2-1 | TRBV11-3 | CASSSDRGSYNEQFF | TGTGCCAGCAGCTCGGACAGGGGCTCCTACAATGAGCAGTTCTTC
- | - | TRBJ1-1 | TRBV7-9 | CASSPKTTVNTEAFF | TGTGCCAGCAGCCCGAAAACAACAGTGAACACTGAAGCTTTCTTT